The clone carrying this T cell receptor beta chain was observed many times. Ophthalmopathy patients showed a Clinical Activity Score of at least 3, NOSPECS grade of at least 4 and duration under 3 months. Based on clinical symptoms, serum thyroxine and TRAb, thyroid ultrasound and orbital computed tomography, diagnoses were reached. The data stem from a study of T cells in Graves' hyperthyroidism and ophthalmopathy. TCR beta CDR3 regions were amplified from RNA transcripts. First-round RT-PCR with HTBI primers amplified the TCR CDR3 region. TCRdb redid the calling of the multiplex PCR reads with MiXCR, one entry per CDR3 protein. Altogether 250,000 to 350,000 distinct CDR3 sequences are present, about 18% being singletons, with the ten largest covering approximately 57%. The CDR3 consists of 15 residues. V lost 3 bases and J 0 bases, leaving 12 bases between the germline ends. From germline, CDR1 is LGHNA and CDR2 YSLEER.

The chain joins TRBV4-3 to TRBJ2-7; the D gene is possibly TRBD2 (6 bases). The TCR originated in a woman aged 55-70 years with Graves' ophthalmopathy. The sequencing input was blood. Here the CDR3 DNA reads TGCGCCAGCAGCCATGCCGGCGGGGACTCCTACGAGCAGTACTTC. It translates to CASSHAGGDSYEQYF.